This T cell receptor beta chain was obtained from a study of T cell changes during pregnancy in multiple sclerosis. V was clipped by 0 bases and J by 4 bases, with 9 bases between them. The CDR3 runs to 14 residues. Germline V gene lookup returns CDR1 SGHRS and CDR2 YFSETQ. Data came from immunoSEQ multiplex PCR; TCRdb stores just in-frame clones and leaves some out. The repertoire includes approximately 30,000 clones, about nine tenths of them detected once, and roughly a tenth sits in the top ten. The input for sequencing was CD8+ T cells from peripheral blood mononuclear cells, taken before pregnancy. V gene TRBV5-1 combines with J gene TRBJ2-3, with TRBD2 as a possible D gene (5 bases). This sequence originates from a female donor with multiple sclerosis, enrolled in a pregnancy study. The CDR3 nucleotides read TGCGCCAGCAGCTTGGCGGCGGGCCCAGATACGCAGTATTTT. Its protein is CASSLAAGPDTQYF.